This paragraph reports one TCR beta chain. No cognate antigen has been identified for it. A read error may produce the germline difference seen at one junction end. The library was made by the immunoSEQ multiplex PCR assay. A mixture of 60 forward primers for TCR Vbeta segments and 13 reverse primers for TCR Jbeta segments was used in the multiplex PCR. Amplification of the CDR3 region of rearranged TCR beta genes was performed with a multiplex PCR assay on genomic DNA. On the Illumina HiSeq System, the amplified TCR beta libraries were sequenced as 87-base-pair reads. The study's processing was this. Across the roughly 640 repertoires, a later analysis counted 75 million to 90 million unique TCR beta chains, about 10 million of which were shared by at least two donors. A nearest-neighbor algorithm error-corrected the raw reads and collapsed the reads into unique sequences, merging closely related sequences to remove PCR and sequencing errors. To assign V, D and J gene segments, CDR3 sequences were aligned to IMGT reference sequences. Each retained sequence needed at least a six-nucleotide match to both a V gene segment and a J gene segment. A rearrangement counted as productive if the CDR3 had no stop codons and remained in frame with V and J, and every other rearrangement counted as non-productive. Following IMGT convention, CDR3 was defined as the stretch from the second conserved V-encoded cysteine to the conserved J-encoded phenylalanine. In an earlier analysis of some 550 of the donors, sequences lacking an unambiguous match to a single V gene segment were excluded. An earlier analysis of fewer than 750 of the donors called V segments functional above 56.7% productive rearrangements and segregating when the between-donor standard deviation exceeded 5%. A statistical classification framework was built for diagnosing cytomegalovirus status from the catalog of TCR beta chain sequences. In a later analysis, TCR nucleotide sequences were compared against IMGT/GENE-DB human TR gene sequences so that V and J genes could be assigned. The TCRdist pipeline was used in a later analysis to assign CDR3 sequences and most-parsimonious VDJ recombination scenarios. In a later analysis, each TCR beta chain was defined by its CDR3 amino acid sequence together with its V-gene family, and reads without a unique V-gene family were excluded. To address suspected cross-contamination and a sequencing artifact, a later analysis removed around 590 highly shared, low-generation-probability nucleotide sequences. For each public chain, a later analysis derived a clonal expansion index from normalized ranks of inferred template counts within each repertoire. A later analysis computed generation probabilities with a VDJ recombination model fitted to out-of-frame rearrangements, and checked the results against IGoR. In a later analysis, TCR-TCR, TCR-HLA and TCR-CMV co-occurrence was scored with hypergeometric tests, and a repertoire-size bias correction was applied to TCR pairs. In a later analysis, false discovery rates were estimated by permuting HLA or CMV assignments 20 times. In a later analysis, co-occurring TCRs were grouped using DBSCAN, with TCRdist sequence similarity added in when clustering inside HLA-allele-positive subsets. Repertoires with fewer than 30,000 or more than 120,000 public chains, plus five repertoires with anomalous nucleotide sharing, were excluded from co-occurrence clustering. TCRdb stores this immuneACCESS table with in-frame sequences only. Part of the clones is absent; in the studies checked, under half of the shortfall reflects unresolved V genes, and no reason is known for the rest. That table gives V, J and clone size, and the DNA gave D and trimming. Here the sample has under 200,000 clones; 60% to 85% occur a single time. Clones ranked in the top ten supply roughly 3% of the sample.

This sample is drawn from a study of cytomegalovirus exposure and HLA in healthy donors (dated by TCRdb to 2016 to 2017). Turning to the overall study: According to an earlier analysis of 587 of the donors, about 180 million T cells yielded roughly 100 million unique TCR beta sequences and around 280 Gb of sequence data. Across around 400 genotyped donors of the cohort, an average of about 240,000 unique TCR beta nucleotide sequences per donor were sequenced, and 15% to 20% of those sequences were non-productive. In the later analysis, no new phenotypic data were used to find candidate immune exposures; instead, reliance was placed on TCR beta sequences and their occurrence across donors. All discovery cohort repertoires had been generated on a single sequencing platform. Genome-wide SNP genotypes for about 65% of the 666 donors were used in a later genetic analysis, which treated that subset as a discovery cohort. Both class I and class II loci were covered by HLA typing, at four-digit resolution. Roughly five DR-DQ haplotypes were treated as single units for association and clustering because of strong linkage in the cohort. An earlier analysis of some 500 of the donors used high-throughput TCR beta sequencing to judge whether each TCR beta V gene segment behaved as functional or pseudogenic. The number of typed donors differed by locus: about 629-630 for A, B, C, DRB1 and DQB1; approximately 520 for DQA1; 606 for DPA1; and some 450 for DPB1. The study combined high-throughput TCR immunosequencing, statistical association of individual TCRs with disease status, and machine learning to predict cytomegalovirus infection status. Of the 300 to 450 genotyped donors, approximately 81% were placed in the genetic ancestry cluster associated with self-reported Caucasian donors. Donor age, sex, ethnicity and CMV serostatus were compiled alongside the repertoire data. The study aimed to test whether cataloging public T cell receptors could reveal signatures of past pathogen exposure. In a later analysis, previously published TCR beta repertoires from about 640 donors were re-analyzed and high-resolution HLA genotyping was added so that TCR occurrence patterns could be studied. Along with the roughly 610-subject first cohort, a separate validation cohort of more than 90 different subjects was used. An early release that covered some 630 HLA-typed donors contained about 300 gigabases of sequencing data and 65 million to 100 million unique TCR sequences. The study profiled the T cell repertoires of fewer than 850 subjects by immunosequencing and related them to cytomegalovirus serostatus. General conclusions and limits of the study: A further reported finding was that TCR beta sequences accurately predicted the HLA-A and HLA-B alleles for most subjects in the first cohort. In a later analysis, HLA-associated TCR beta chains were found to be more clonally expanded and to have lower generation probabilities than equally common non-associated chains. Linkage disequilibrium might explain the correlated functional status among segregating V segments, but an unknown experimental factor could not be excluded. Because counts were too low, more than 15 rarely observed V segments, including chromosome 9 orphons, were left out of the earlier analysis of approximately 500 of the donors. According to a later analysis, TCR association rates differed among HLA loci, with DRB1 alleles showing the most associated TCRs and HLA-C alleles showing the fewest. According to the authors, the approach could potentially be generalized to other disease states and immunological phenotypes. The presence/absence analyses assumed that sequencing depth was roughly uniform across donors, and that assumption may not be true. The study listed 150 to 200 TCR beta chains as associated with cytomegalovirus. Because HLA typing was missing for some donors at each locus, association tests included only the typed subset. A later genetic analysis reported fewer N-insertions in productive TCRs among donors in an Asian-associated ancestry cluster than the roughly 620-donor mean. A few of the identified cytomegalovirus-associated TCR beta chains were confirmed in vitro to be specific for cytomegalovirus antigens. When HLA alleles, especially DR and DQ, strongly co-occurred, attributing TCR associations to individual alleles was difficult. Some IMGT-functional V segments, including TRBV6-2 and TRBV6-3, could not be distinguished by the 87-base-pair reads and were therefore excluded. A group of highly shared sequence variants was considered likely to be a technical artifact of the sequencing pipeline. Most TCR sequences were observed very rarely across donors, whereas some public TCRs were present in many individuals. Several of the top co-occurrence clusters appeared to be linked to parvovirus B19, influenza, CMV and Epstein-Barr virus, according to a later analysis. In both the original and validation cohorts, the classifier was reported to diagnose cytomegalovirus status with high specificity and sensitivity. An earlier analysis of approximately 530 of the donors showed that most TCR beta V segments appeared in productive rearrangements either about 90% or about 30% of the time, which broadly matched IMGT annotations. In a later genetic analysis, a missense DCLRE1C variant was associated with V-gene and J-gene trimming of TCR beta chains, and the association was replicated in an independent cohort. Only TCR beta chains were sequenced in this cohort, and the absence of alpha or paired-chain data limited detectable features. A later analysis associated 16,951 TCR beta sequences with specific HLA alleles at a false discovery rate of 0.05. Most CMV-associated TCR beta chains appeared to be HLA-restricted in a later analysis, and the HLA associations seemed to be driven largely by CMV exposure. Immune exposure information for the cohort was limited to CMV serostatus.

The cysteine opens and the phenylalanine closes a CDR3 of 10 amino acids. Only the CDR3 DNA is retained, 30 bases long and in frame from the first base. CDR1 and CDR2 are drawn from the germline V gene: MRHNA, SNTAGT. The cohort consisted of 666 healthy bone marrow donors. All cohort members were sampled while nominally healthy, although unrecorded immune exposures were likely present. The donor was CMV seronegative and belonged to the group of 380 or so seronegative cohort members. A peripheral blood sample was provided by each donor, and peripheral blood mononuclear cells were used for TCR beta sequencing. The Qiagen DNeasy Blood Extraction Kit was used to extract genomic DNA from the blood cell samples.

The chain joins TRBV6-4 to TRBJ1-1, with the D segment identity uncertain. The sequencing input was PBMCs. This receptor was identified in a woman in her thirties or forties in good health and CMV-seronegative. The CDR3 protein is CASSHLVAGF. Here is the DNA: TGTGCCAGCAGCCACTTAGTGGCGGGATTT.